This paragraph reports one T cell receptor (beta chain). This entry belongs to a study of blood T cell repertoires in COVID-19. Turning to the study itself: Whether acute or convalescent, the COVID-19 samples came from the United States, Italy and Spain. PBMCs, B-cell-depleted T cells, or T cells provided the cDNA or gDNA that made up the material.

Original data processing: Nucleated cell number was recorded as an estimate derived from reference gene primer amplification. Assay: immunoSEQ multiplex PCR; the TCRdb copy retains only in-frame clones and omits some. Clonal size and the V and J genes are those of that table, whereas D and trimming came from the DNA. This table holds around 100,000 clones, about 89% found once. Germline assignment: CDR1 LNHNV and CDR2 YYDKDF (reference sequence). Losses at the gene ends were 6 bases for V and 4 bases for J; bases not matched to a gene: 10. This CDR3 spans 16 amino acids. Sequenced material: peripheral blood. This receptor was taken from a human donor in a cohort sampled during active COVID-19. The gene calls are TRBV15 and TRBJ2-3; 10 nucleotides line up with TRBD2. In DNA form, the CDR3 reads TGTGCCACCAGTTTAGGGGCTAGCGGGAGTGCAGATACGCAGTATTTT. Its translation is CATSLGASGSADTQYF.